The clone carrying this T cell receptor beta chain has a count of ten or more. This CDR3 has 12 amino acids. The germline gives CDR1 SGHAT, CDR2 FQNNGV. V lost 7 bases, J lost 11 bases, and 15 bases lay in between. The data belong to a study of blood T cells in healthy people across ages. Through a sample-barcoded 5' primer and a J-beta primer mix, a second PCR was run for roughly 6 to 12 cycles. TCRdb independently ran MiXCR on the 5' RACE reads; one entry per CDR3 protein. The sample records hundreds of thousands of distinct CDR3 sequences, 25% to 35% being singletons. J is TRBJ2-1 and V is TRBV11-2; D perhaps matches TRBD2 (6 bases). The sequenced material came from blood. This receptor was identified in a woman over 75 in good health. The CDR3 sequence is CASTSGRGKQFF. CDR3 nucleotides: TGTGCCAGCACCTCTGGGCGGGGAAAGCAGTTCTTC.